This TCR beta chain is from a study of CD8 T cells in Susac syndrome. Turning to the study itself: Patients with Susac syndrome were therapy-naive, treated with corticosteroids, or treated with intravenous immunoglobulin alone when blood was collected. Study-wide points: It was in TEMRA cells and active patients that Susac CD8+ clonal expansion peaked.

In the case of this clonotype: Its cognate antigen is unknown.

Sequencing of TCR beta was undertaken in CD8+ and CD4+ T cells derived from blood. With random hexamers, reverse transcription was performed on about 0.45 to 1 ug of RNA. An immunoSEQ multiplex PCR generated amplified TCR beta CDR3 products spanning 54 Vbeta and 13 Jbeta. TCRdb used MiXCR to reprocess the immunoSEQ multiplex PCR reads, holding one entry per CDR3 protein. The data contain fewer than 80,000 distinct CDR3 sequences, roughly 94% of them singletons. The germline V gene has CDR1 SGDLS and CDR2 YYNGEE. The CDR3 runs to 14 residues. V lost 4 bases and J 5 bases, leaving 15 bases between the germline ends.

The source is a human donor with Susac syndrome. The chain couples TRBV9 to TRBJ2-5, with D possibly TRBD2 on 5 matching bases. Sequenced material: CD8+ T cells from PBMCs. The CDR3 region is CASSPGRWEETQYF. In DNA form, the CDR3 reads TGTGCCAGCAGCCCCGGGCGGTGGGAGGAGACCCAGTACTTC.